The subject of this entry is one T cell receptor (beta chain). This sample is part of a study of cytomegalovirus exposure and HLA in healthy donors. Trimming pared 6 bases from V and 5 bases from J, leaving 9 bases between. Germline values: CDR1 DFQATT, CDR2 SNEGSKA (reference sequence). The CDR3 is 11 amino acids. Use of 60 Vbeta and 13 Jbeta primers characterized the PCR. Assay: immunoSEQ multiplex PCR; the TCRdb copy retains only in-frame clones and omits some. The table lists tens of thousands of clones, about 60% of them singletons. Source material: PBMCs. This sequence was found in a man aged 45-60 years in good health and CMV-seropositive. The rearrangement links TRBV20-1 to TRBJ2-3; D is uncertain. CDR3 in DNA: TGCAGTGCCGTCCGAGGAGATACGCAGTATTTT. This translates into CSAVRGDTQYF.